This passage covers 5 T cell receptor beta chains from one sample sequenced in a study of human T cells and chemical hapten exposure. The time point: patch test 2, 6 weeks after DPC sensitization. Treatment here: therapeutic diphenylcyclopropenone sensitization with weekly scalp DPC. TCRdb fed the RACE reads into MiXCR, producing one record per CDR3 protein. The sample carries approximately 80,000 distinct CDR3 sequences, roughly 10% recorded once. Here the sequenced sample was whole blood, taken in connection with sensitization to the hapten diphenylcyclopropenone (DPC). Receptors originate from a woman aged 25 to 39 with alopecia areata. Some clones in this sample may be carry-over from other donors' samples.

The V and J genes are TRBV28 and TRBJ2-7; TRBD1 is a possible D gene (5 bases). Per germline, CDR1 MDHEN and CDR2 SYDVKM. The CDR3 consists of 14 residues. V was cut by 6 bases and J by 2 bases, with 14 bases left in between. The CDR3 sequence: CASRAADRAYEQYF. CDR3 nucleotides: TGTGCCAGCAGAGCCGCCGACAGAGCCTACGAGCAGTACTTC. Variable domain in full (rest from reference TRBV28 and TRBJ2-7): DVKVTQSSRYLVKRTGEKVFLECVQDMDHENMFWYRQDPGLGLRLIYFSYDVKMKEKGDIPEGYSVSREKKERFSLILESASTNQTSMYLCASRAADRAYEQYFGPGTRLTVT.

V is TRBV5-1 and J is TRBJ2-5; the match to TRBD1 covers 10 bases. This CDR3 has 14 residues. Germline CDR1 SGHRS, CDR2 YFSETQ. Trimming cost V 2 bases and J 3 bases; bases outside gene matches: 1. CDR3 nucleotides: TGCGCCAGCAGCTTCGGACAGGGGGAAGAGACCCAGTACTTC. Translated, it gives CASSFGQGEETQYF.

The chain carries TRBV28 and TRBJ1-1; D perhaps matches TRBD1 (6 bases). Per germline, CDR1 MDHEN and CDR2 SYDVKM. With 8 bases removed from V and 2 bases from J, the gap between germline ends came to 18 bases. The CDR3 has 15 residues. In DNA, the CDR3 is TGTGCCAGCGCGCCTGGACAGACCGGAAACACTGAAGCTTTCTTT. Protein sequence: CASAPGQTGNTEAFF.

In nucleotides, the CDR3 is TGCGCCAGCAGCCAAGAGCCACACTCGGATACGCAGTATTTT. The encoded protein is CASSQEPHSDTQYF. The J gene is TRBJ2-3, the V gene TRBV4-3; D is uncertain. Trimming cost V 0 bases and J 6 bases, with 10 bases left between them. The length of the CDR3 is 14 residues. Germline-derived CDR1 and CDR2 are LGHNA and YSLEER.

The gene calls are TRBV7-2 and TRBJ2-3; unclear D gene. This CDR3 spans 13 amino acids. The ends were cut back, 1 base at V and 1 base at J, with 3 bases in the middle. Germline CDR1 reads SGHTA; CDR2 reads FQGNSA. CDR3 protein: CASSLGRTDTQYF. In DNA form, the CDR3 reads TGTGCCAGCAGCTTAGGCCGCACAGATACGCAGTATTTT. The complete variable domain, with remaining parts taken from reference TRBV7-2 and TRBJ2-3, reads GAGVSQSPSNKVTEKGKDVELRCDPISGHTALYWYRQSLGQGLEFLIYFQGNSAPDKSGLPSDRFSAERTGGSVSTLTIQRTQQEDSAVYLCASSLGRTDTQYFGPGTRLTVL.